This record covers a single T cell receptor beta chain. Some clones are missing from TCRdb's copy, which holds only in-frame ones; the method was immunoSEQ multiplex PCR. The sample lists 400,000 to 550,000 clones, nearly 90% occurring once. This record belongs to a study of blood T cell repertoires in COVID-19. Study overall: Italy, Spain and the United States were the sources of the convalescent and acute COVID-19 samples. Sources were T cells, B-cell-depleted T cells, or PBMCs; the material itself was cDNA or gDNA.

V was pared by 2 bases and J by 7 bases, with 11 bases between. The germline V gene has CDR1 LNHDA and CDR2 SQIVND (reference sequence). This CDR3 is built from 13 residues. The age range of participants was about 18 to 100 years, with residence in about two dozen US areas. Participant-given clinical history determined each cohort assignment. The chain recombines TRBV19 with TRBJ1-1; D gene ambiguous. The sequenced material came from PBMCs or T cells enriched from blood (not recorded which). The receptor's source is a young woman with acute COVID-19. The CDR3 spells CASSILPTSEAFF. Here the CDR3 DNA reads TGTGCCAGTAGTATACTTCCAACTAGTGAAGCTTTCTTT.